A selection of T cell receptor beta chains follows, all from one sample in a study of CD8 T cells in Susac syndrome. TCRdb reprocessed the immunoSEQ multiplex PCR reads via MiXCR and lists one record per CDR3 protein. The table has about 160,000 distinct CDR3 sequences, 90% to 96% seen once. Sequenced sample: CD4+ T cells from PBMCs. Every receptor here comes from a human donor with Susac syndrome. Each CDR3 is given with its conserved first and last residue. A D gene is named only where the DNA matches it firmly. Expanded clones get a size class; other rows say once, few or many, or leave the size out.

v_gene	abundance	len	j_gene	d_gene	CDR3aa	CDR3nt
TRBV29-1	once	11	TRBJ2-1	TRBD2	CSVESGLAQFF	TGCAGCGTTGAGTCGGGACTAGCGCAGTTCTTC
TRBV7-2	.	13	TRBJ2-5	.	CASSPYVEETQYF	TGTGCCAGCAGCCCCTACGTTGAAGAGACCCAGTACTTC
TRBV28	.	17	TRBJ2-5	TRBD2	CASSTRTSGRAGETQYF	TGTGCCAGCAGTACAAGGACTAGCGGGAGGGCCGGCGAGACCCAGTACTTC
TRBV7-8	.	14	TRBJ2-7	.	CASSLGWQNYEQYF	TGTGCCAGCAGCTTAGGTTGGCAGAACTACGAGCAGTACTTC
TRBV29-1	once	12	TRBJ1-1	TRBD1	CSTSRQGTEAFF	TGCAGCACCTCTCGACAGGGAACTGAAGCTTTCTTT
TRBV12-3/TRBV12-4	once	14	TRBJ1-1	.	CASSFQGQNTEAFF	TGTGCCAGCAGTTTCCAGGGCCAAAACACTGAAGCTTTCTTT
TRBV27	.	23	TRBJ2-4	.	CASSLPDSGGGGAQSLAKNIQYF	TGTGCCAGCAGTTTACCCGATTCTGGCGGAGGAGGGGCACAGAGTCTAGCCAAAAACATTCAGTACTTC
TRBV29-1	.	11	TRBJ2-1	.	CSVLPGLEQFF	TGCAGCGTGCTACCGGGACTCGAGCAGTTCTTC
TRBV20-1	.	13	TRBJ1-2	TRBD1	CSAVKGQGYGYTF	TGCAGTGCTGTAAAGGGACAGGGTTATGGCTACACCTTC
TRBV5-1	.	13	TRBJ2-3	.	CASKHPSTDTQYF	TGCGCCAGCAAGCACCCCTCCACAGATACGCAGTATTTT
TRBV5-1	.	15	TRBJ1-1	TRBD1	CASSLAGQGYAEAFF	TGCGCCAGCAGCTTGGCAGGACAGGGTTACGCTGAAGCTTTCTTT
TRBV15	.	13	TRBJ2-5	.	CATSVRHQETQYF	TGTGCCACCAGCGTACGTCACCAAGAGACCCAGTACTTC
TRBV7-2	once	15	TRBJ2-5	.	CASSLVFQVQETQYF	TGTGCCAGCAGCTTAGTGTTCCAGGTTCAAGAGACCCAGTACTTC
TRBV29-1	.	14	TRBJ2-7	.	CSVNPGHSSYEQYF	TGCAGCGTCAATCCGGGACATTCCTCCTACGAGCAGTACTTC
TRBV29-1	.	12	TRBJ2-7	.	CSALGPRGEQYF	TGCAGCGCTTTAGGGCCGCGTGGAGAGCAGTACTTC
TRBV7-3	.	14	TRBJ2-6	.	CASSASSGANVLTF	TGTGCCAGCAGCGCATCCTCTGGGGCCAACGTCCTGACTTTC
TRBV18	once	16	TRBJ2-3	TRBD2	CASSPTGGSGTDTQYF	TGTGCCAGCTCACCCACCGGGGGGTCGGGCACAGATACGCAGTATTTT
TRBV24-1	.	14	TRBJ2-1	.	CATGGGTGGNEQFF	TGTGCCACCGGGGGGGGGACAGGAGGCAATGAGCAGTTCTTC
TRBV6-5	.	17	TRBJ2-2	.	CASSSRGSGGGTGELFF	TGTGCCAGCAGTTCCAGGGGATCTGGCGGAGGCACCGGGGAGCTGTTTTTT
TRBV4-3	.	14	TRBJ2-3	.	CASSPKGRADTQYF	TGCGCCAGCAGCCCCAAGGGCAGGGCAGATACGCAGTATTTT
TRBV5-1	.	14	TRBJ2-4	.	CASSLVSVPNIQYF	TGCGCCAGCAGCTTGGTTTCGGTCCCAAACATTCAGTACTTC
TRBV19	once	11	TRBJ1-5	.	CASSRTGPQHF	TGTGCCAGTAGTCGAACCGGGCCCCAGCATTTT
TRBV9	.	13	TRBJ2-2	.	CASSSGNPGELFF	TGTGCCAGCAGTTCAGGGAACCCCGGGGAGCTGTTTTTT
TRBV24-1	.	14	TRBJ2-5	.	CATSDPDGQATQYF	TGTGCCACCAGTGACCCGGACGGGCAAGCGACCCAGTACTTC
TRBV6-5	.	15	TRBJ2-1	.	CASSYSTVTYNEQFF	TGTGCCAGCAGTTACTCGACAGTTACCTACAATGAGCAGTTCTTC
TRBV9	.	12	TRBJ2-3	.	CASSVGADTQYF	TGTGCCAGCAGCGTAGGTGCAGATACGCAGTATTTT
TRBV6-5	.	12	TRBJ2-5	.	CASRRYQETQYF	TGTGCCAGCAGACGGTACCAAGAGACCCAGTACTTC
TRBV5-4	.	14	TRBJ2-3	TRBD1	CASGFKQGADTQYF	TGTGCCAGCGGATTTAAACAGGGGGCAGATACGCAGTATTTT
TRBV15	.	18	TRBJ1-5	.	CATSAKSYGVARNQPQHF	TGTGCCACCAGCGCCAAATCCTACGGGGTTGCCAGAAATCAGCCCCAGCATTTT
TRBV7-3	.	18	TRBJ2-6	.	CASSQGTAGNPGANVLTF	TGTGCCAGCAGCCAGGGGACAGCGGGGAATCCTGGGGCCAACGTCCTGACTTTC
TRBV21-1	.	16	TRBJ2-1	.	CASIPGGTRSYNEQFF	TGTGCCAGCATCCCCGGGGGGACACGATCCTACAATGAGCAGTTCTTC
TRBV24-1	once	17	TRBJ2-1	TRBD2	CATKAGENSHLQSEQFF	TGTGCCACCAAGGCGGGAGAGAACTCCCACCTACAATCTGAGCAGTTCTTC
TRBV9	.	14	TRBJ1-3	.	CASSVSGSGNTIYF	TGTGCCAGCAGCGTATCAGGGAGTGGAAACACCATATATTTT
TRBV19	.	15	TRBJ2-1	TRBD2	CASSLTSGANNEQFF	TGTGCCAGTAGTCTCACTAGCGGGGCCAACAATGAGCAGTTCTTC
TRBV5-8	.	14	TRBJ2-5	TRBD1	CASSSGQGGETQYF	TGTGCCAGCAGCTCTGGACAGGGCGGGGAGACCCAGTACTTC
TRBV29-1	.	13	TRBJ1-4	.	CSAGGETNEKLFF	TGCAGCGCCGGCGGGGAGACTAATGAAAAACTGTTTTTT
TRBV9	.	16	TRBJ2-5	.	CASSVGAGGDQETQYF	TGTGCCAGCAGCGTAGGAGCCGGAGGGGACCAAGAGACCCAGTACTTC
TRBV28	.	14	TRBJ1-5	.	CASRPGTVNQPQHF	TGTGCCAGCAGGCCAGGGACGGTGAATCAGCCCCAGCATTTT
TRBV20-1	.	14	TRBJ1-1	.	CSATGPQGGTEAFF	TGCAGTGCAACGGGACCTCAAGGAGGCACTGAAGCTTTCTTT
TRBV14	.	14	TRBJ2-7	.	CASSPTGLGYEQYF	TGTGCCAGCAGCCCCACAGGGTTGGGCTACGAGCAGTACTTC
TRBV13	.	14	TRBJ1-2	.	CASYSSRHFYGYTF	TGTGCCAGCTACTCTAGCAGGCACTTCTATGGCTACACCTTC
TRBV7-9	.	14	TRBJ2-1	.	CASSRPSSYNEQFF	TGTGCCAGCAGCCGCCCGAGCTCCTACAATGAGCAGTTCTTC
TRBV12-3/TRBV12-4	once	13	TRBJ2-4	.	CASSPRAKNIQYF	TGTGCCAGCAGCCCTCGGGCCAAAAACATTCAGTACTTC
TRBV25-1	.	15	TRBJ2-7	TRBD2	CASSGRLAGFGEQYF	TGTGCCAGCAGTGGCCGACTAGCGGGATTTGGCGAGCAGTACTTC
TRBV20-1	.	12	TRBJ1-5	.	CSGKYSNQPQHF	TGCAGTGGAAAGTATAGCAATCAGCCCCAGCATTTT
TRBV19	.	15	TRBJ1-6	.	CASSIDPSAYSPLHF	TGTGCCAGTAGTATCGACCCCAGCGCGTATTCACCCCTCCACTTT
TRBV29-1	.	11	TRBJ1-1	.	CSVLPVTEAFF	TGCAGCGTTCTCCCGGTCACTGAAGCTTTCTTT
TRBV4-2	once	12	TRBJ2-5	.	CASSQDWETQYF	TGTGCCAGCAGCCAAGATTGGGAGACCCAGTACTTC
TRBV20-1	.	15	TRBJ2-4	.	CSAITGPYAKNIQYF	TGCAGTGCTATCACAGGTCCCTATGCCAAAAACATTCAGTACTTC
TRBV30	.	14	TRBJ2-7	.	CAWDPGVSSYEQYF	TGTGCCTGGGACCCCGGGGTAAGCTCCTACGAGCAGTACTTC
TRBV28	.	12	TRBJ2-7	.	CASSPPGSEQYF	TGTGCCAGCAGTCCTCCGGGCAGCGAGCAGTACTTC
TRBV30	once	13	TRBJ2-2	.	CAWSGFRIGELFF	TGTGCCTGGAGTGGGTTCCGAATCGGGGAGCTGTTTTTT